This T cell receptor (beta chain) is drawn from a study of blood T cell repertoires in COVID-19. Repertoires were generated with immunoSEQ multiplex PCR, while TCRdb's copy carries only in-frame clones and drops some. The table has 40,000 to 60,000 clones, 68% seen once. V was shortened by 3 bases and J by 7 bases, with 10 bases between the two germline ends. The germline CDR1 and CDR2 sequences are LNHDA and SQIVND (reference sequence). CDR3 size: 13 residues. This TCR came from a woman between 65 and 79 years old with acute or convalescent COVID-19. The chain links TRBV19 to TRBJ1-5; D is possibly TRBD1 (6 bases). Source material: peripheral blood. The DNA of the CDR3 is TGTGCCAGTAGTATGTGGACAGTCCAGCCCCAGCATTTT. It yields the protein CASSMWTVQPQHF.